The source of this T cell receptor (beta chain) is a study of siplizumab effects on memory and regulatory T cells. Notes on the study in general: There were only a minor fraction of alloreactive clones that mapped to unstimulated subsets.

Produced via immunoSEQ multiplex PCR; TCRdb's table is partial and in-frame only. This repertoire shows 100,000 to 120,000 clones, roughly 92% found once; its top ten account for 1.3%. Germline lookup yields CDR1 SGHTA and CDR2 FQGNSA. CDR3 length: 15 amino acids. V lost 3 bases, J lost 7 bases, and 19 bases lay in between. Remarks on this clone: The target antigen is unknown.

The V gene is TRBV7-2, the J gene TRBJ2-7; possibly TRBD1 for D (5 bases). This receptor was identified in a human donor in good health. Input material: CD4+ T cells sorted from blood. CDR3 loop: CASSFRQRSFSEQYF. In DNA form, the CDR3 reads TGTGCCAGCAGCTTTAGACAGAGATCGTTTAGTGAGCAGTACTTC. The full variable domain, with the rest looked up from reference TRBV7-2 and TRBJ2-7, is GAGVSQSPSNKVTEKGKDVELRCDPISGHTALYWYRQSLGQGLEFLIYFQGNSAPDKSGLPSDRFSAERTGGSVSTLTIQRTQQEDSAVYLCASSFRQRSFSEQYFGPGTRLTVT.